The 19 T cell receptor beta chains in this list originate from one sample, sequenced in a study of tumor-infiltrating lymphocytes in oesophageal squamous cell carcinoma. TCRdb reprocessed the PCR reads via MiXCR and lists one record per CDR3 protein. In the table there are about 17,000 distinct CDR3 sequences, roughly 40% of which are singletons. Sequencing input: normal esophageal tissue next to the tumor. The receptors shown here come from a female donor with esophageal squamous cell carcinoma.

A remark on this clonotype: As the CDR3 is not closed by the conserved phenylalanine or tryptophan, this likely results from a read error. No DNA is shown, since the ends of the CDR3 on it are uncertain; the CDR3 is the one TCRdb lists. This chain's CDR3 is CASSLAQWAYERQYFGS. V is TRBV7-4 and J is TRBJ2-7; the table's TRBD2 call for D was not verified on the DNA. The CDR3 is 17 amino acids long, termini counted. Germline-derived CDR1 and CDR2 are SGHVT and SQSDAQ.

The CDR3 protein is CATSDDRGNTQYF. CDR3 sequence (DNA): TGTGCCACCAGTGATGACAGGGGAAATACGCAGTATTTT. The chain carries TRBV24-1 and TRBJ2-3; 8 positions match TRBD1. Losses at the gene ends were 3 bases for V and 7 bases for J; bases not matched to a gene: 2. This CDR3 contains 13 residues. CDR1 and CDR2 from the germline V gene are KGHDR and SFDVKD.

This clonotype was seen at least ten times. The V gene is TRBV28, the J gene TRBJ2-1; D unresolved. CDR1 and CDR2 from the germline V gene are MDHEN and SYDVKM. The V gene lost 7 bases and the J gene lost 0 bases, with 16 bases spanning the gap. This CDR3 contains 16 residues. The CDR3 loop reads CASTPSGRTSYNEQFF. As DNA, the CDR3 is TGTGCCAGCACCCCCTCCGGGCGGACCTCCTACAATGAGCAGTTCTTC.

V is TRBV11-2 and J is TRBJ2-7; D is unclear. Germline loops: CDR1 SGHAT, CDR2 FQNNGV. This CDR3 is 15 amino acids long. Trimming left V 2 bases short and J 7 bases short, with 18 bases between. Written as DNA, the CDR3 is TGTGCCAGCAGCTTAAACCCCGGACCATACAATGAGCAGTACTTC. It translates to CASSLNPGPYNEQYF.

This clonotype was seen many times. The rearrangement joins TRBV18 to TRBJ2-5, with D maybe TRBD2 (5 bases). The CDR3 is 12 amino acids. Looked up from germline, CDR1 is KGHSH and CDR2 is LQKENI. V was clipped by 5 bases and J by 5 bases, with 9 bases between them. CDR3 protein: CASSGERETQYF. The CDR3 DNA sequence: TGTGCCAGCTCAGGGGAGAGGGAGACCCAGTACTTC.

This clonotype has only a few counts. The chain is built from TRBV7-2 and TRBJ2-5; TRBD2 matches 9 bases. Germline CDR1 SGHTA, CDR2 FQGNSA. This CDR3 comprises 16 residues. Trimming at V came to 1 base and at J to 2 bases, leaving 5 bases not matched to a gene. CDR3 in DNA: TGTGCCAGCAGCTTAGGTCTAGCGGGAACTCAAGAGACCCAGTACTTC. It translates to CASSLGLAGTQETQYF.

This clonotype occurred many times. The chain employs TRBV28 and TRBJ2-7, with 10 bases matching TRBD2. Trimming removed 5 bases from V and 2 bases from J; junction bases left unmatched: 6. CDR3 size: 15 residues. Germline V lookup: CDR1 MDHEN, CDR2 SYDVKM. Written as DNA, the CDR3 is TGTGCCAGCAGTGTACTAGCGGGAAGCACCTACGAGCAGTACTTC. Translation gives CASSVLAGSTYEQYF.

In its sample, this clonotype is large. This chain joins TRBV7-8 and TRBJ1-2; 12 positions match TRBD1. V lost 5 bases to trimming and J lost 7 bases; unmatched junction nucleotides: 8. The CDR3 extends over 15 amino acids. Germline V gene lookup returns CDR1 SGHVS and CDR2 FQNEAQ. CDR3 DNA: TGTGCCAGCAGCCAGGAGGGACAGGGGGCTGGTGGCTACACCTTC. Translation: CASSQEGQGAGGYTF.

J is TRBJ2-3 and V is TRBV7-3; the D is unclear. Trimming stripped 4 bases from V and 2 bases from J, with 4 bases between. This CDR3 contains 12 residues. Germline assignment: CDR1 SGHTA and CDR2 FQGTGA. Here the CDR3 reads CASSSNTDTQYF. The CDR3 DNA sequence: TGTGCCAGCAGCTCGAACACAGATACGCAGTATTTT.

This chain uses TRBV7-4 with TRBJ2-6, with D perhaps being TRBD1 or TRBD2 (6 bases each). Trimming shortened V by 3 bases and J by 0 bases, and 21 bases separated the two germline ends. CDR3 size: 20 residues. Germline assignment: CDR1 SGHVT and CDR2 SQSDAQ. The CDR3, as DNA: TGTGCCAGCAGCTTCGTTTCTGCGGGGACACCTTTCTCTGGGGCCAACGTCCTGACTTTC. Translating gives CASSFVSAGTPFSGANVLTF.

This clonotype was seen a handful of times. With a much larger clone just one base away, this may be a read error. As DNA, the CDR3 is TGTGCCAGCAGTGACCCCGGAGGGAACACCGGGGAGCTGTATTTT. It is translated as CASSDPGGNTGELYF. The chain employs TRBV12-3 or TRBV12-4 and TRBJ2-3; the D gene is possibly TRBD2 (6 bases). CDR3 length equals 15 residues. V dropped 5 bases and J dropped 14 bases, with 26 bases sitting between them.

The chain couples TRBV7-9 to TRBJ2-3, with unresolved D. Germline V gene data show CDR1 as SEHNR and CDR2 as FQNEAQ (reference sequence). This CDR3 is built from 13 residues. The V and J ends lost 3 bases and 6 bases respectively, with 10 bases between them. The CDR3 sequence: CASSFNGGDTQYF. Written as DNA, the CDR3 is TGTGCCAGCAGCTTTAACGGTGGGGATACGCAGTATTTT.

V usage is TRBV7-6 and J usage is TRBJ2-4; TRBD1 aligns across 10 bases. The J call could be wrong; TRBJ2-1 is a better fit for the DNA end. In germline, CDR1 is SGHVS, CDR2 FNYEAQ. CDR3 length equals 16 residues. The CDR3 protein is CASSSDRGVIQEEQFF. The DNA for the CDR3 is TGTGCCAGCAGCTCGGACAGGGGGGTAATCCAGGAGGAGCAGTTCTTC.

This clonotype occurred many times. The CDR3 loop reads CASSLGQGAETQYF. In nucleotides, the CDR3 is TGTGCCAGCTCACTAGGACAGGGGGCGGAGACCCAGTACTTC. The rearrangement joins TRBV18 to TRBJ2-5; TRBD1 agrees at 11 bases. The CDR3 contains 14 residues. Germline V gene data show CDR1 as KGHSH and CDR2 as LQKENI. Trimming at V came to 4 bases and at J to 5 bases, leaving 3 bases not matched to a gene.

Many counts were recorded for this clonotype. The V gene is TRBV5-1, the J gene TRBJ2-3, with a weak D call TRBD1 (5 bases). V lost 2 bases and J lost 6, with 13 bases in between. The CDR3 consists of 14 residues. CDR1 and CDR2 from the germline V gene are SGHRS and YFSETQ. CDR3 protein: CASSFSATADTQYF. The DNA of the CDR3 is TGCGCCAGCAGCTTTTCTGCGACAGCTGATACGCAGTATTTT.

The chain carries TRBV5-6 and TRBJ2-6; D may be TRBD1 (6 bases). CDR3 length: 19 residues. V dropped 0 bases and J dropped 0 bases, with 16 bases sitting between them. Germline assignment: CDR1 SGHDT and CDR2 YYEEEE. The CDR3 region is CASSLGSTGYHSGANVLTF. CDR3 coding DNA: TGTGCCAGCAGCTTGGGTTCTACAGGGTATCACTCTGGGGCCAACGTCCTGACTTTC.

As concerns this clonotype: This is likely a read error, given that the CDR3 carries no conserved phenylalanine or tryptophan at its end. The limits of the CDR3 on the DNA are not certain, so only TCRdb's listed CDR3 is given. V is TRBV11-1 and J is TRBJ2-6; the D segment call TRBD1 is taken from the table without a DNA check. The CDR3 length is 8 residues, termini included. Germline loops: CDR1 SGHAT, CDR2 FQDESV (reference sequence). The CDR3: CASSTYGQ.

Only a few counts were recorded for this clonotype. A much larger clone is a single base away; this may be a read error. The V call is TRBV5-4, the J call TRBJ2-7, with D perhaps TRBD1 (8 bases). CDR3 length: 15 amino acids. V lost 3 bases to trimming and J lost 7 bases, with 20 bases between them. CDR1 and CDR2 from the germline V gene are SGHNT and YYREEE (reference sequence). CDR3 in DNA: TGTGCCAGCAGCTCCGACAGGGGAGGGTACAATGAGCAGTACTTC. Translation gives CASSSDRGGYNEQYF.

The chain carries TRBV7-6 and TRBJ2-1, with unresolved D. Trimming pared 0 bases from V and 6 bases from J, leaving 6 bases between. Germline-derived CDR1 and CDR2 are SGHVS and FNYEAQ. CDR3 length: 13 amino acids. CDR3 DNA: TGTGCCAGCAGCTTAGCGCTGTCCAATGAGCAGTTCTTC. Protein sequence: CASSLALSNEQFF.